Given below is one T cell receptor (beta chain) in context. Its antigen remains unknown. PCR used 60 Vbeta primers and 13 Jbeta primers. The method was immunoSEQ multiplex PCR; TCRdb's version includes in-frame clones alone and lacks a portion of them. Among 150,000 to 200,000 clones listed, around 74% were seen once. In nominal health when sampled, donors likely had unrecorded immune exposures nonetheless. V was clipped by 2 bases and J by 5 bases; unmatched bases: 6. Looked up from germline, CDR1 is SGHRS and CDR2 is YFSETQ. The CDR3 runs to 15 residues. The data are from a study of cytomegalovirus exposure and HLA in healthy donors. The study, taken as a whole, reports: Most of the TCR beta V segments (in an earlier analysis) were productive either about 87% or about 30% of the time. What a later analysis reportedly showed was that an Asian-associated ancestry cluster had fewer N-insertions than the roughly 670-donor mean. Near-uniform donor sequencing depth was presumed by presence/absence analyses.

The chain uses TRBV5-1 and TRBJ1-5; 8 bases map to TRBD1. This TCR was sampled from a female donor in good health and CMV-seronegative. The sample comprised PBMCs. The CDR3 loop is CASSFGTGGDQPQHF. The DNA for the CDR3 is TGCGCCAGCAGCTTTGGTACAGGGGGAGATCAGCCCCAGCATTTT.